This paragraph reports one T cell receptor beta chain. Its antigen remains unidentified. No much larger clone exists at a distance of one base, and base qualities are not known. The sample is drawn from a study of blood T cells in healthy people across ages (dated by TCRdb to about 2015). Regarding the research as a whole: In model experiments, roughly one uniquely barcoded TCR beta cDNA molecule per two T cells was captured by template switching. The study analyzed two additional independent replicas of 1 million unique cDNA reads from the same blood draw for two donors, one aged 18 to 29 and one aged 80 or older. Four age groups were formed from the donors: young (average approximately 17 years), middle-aged (around 40), aged (approximately 60) and long-lived (around 82). Age-related changes in TCR beta repertoire diversity were measured in the study by deep sequencing normalized with unique cDNA molecular identifiers.

Donors were 40 or so systemically healthy Caucasian individuals from Russia aged about 6 to 100 years. Around 10 milliliters of peripheral blood were drawn from each donor into EDTA-treated Vacutainer tubes. Ficoll-Paque density-gradient centrifugation was used to isolate PBMCs, with at least 7 million obtained per sample. Trizol reagent was used to extract total RNA from PBMCs, with at least 5 micrograms per sample. For every donor, flow cytometry on a PBMC aliquot measured the percentage of naive CD45RAhigh/CD27high T cells. The paper's findings and limits, for the study overall: There was a strong correlation between observed TCR beta diversity and the percentage of naive T cells measured by flow cytometry. Compared with the aged group, the long-lived group had more naive CD4+ T cells, fewer expanded clones and increased TCR diversity, suggesting age selection. Because profiling used bulk unsorted PBMCs, naive and antigen-experienced compartments could not be compared conclusively. Observed TCR beta diversity per million T cells fell roughly linearly with age, and a significant reduction was already apparent by age around 36. Total diversity estimates from one million sequenced T cells were considered lower bounds and underestimates. The CMV infection status of donors was not known, potentially confounding age-related changes in expanded clonotypes.

The library came from 5' RACE. For sequencing, an Illumina HiSeq 2500 was employed. A second PCR of roughly 6 to 12 cycles was run with a J-beta primer mix and a sample-barcoded 5' primer. Each TCR beta cDNA molecule received a unique molecular identifier from a template-switch 5' adaptor carrying 12 random nucleotides. Each sample yielded at least 2.5 million CDR3-containing paired-end reads. The Mint cDNA synthesis kit, primed by a TRBC-specific oligonucleotide, was used to synthesize first-strand cDNA from all RNA. All cDNA was treated with uracil-DNA glycosylase and then went through a first 18-cycle PCR with the universal primers M1SS and BC2_uni_R. As for the original processing: Normalization of each sample was performed by random selection of 1 million high-quality reads, each carrying a distinct molecular identifier. Reads sharing molecular identifiers were discarded rather than binned into consensus sequences. MiTCR, run with a Q25 quality threshold and the strictest error-elimination algorithm, handled CDR3 identification, clonotype clustering and error correction. A nonparametric unseen species model using Euler transformation provided a lower-bound estimate of total TCR beta diversity. TCRdb passed the public sequencing reads through fastp at Q25 and MiXCR, retaining productive beta sequences. All rows with the same CDR3 protein become a single entry with the most common DNA and genes. It is TCRdb's table, rather than the study itself, that gives the V and J calls and clone size. The sample table records roughly 1,000,000 distinct CDR3 sequences; roughly a quarter of these occur just once. In total, the top ten clones hold around 0.75% of the sample.

The sample also formed part of further work on T cells of mothers and their children. The second paper states: The donors were nine systemically healthy Caucasian individuals, made up of three mothers and their six children. cDNA synthesis used all of the extracted RNA, with around 1.6 ug of RNA in each 15 ul reaction. Sample barcodes and 2-4 random nucleotides were added via the M1S primer in the second PCR. Each mother yielded over 9.5 million TCR beta CDR3 reads and each child 2.5 million to 3 million reads. Thymic selection shapes the output of TCR recombination in a similar way in related and unrelated pairs, and inherited differences have a minor effect. Normalized repertoire overlap in related mother-child pairs was always slightly higher than in unrelated mother-child pairs, but the difference was never significant. No persistent microchimeric T cell clones were found, with a detection sensitivity of 80 to 100 clones per million clonotypes. To look for features that set related mother-child pairs apart from unrelated individuals, the researchers ran deep NGS to compare the TCR beta repertoires of mothers and children. On average, the children were around 11 +/- 4 years old, while the mothers were approximately 40 +/- 4 years old. After adapters were ligated using NEBNext reagents, the libraries underwent 100+100 nt paired-end sequencing on an Illumina HiSeq 2000. To avoid cross-contamination, the mother libraries and the child libraries were prepared a month apart and sequenced in separate runs. For each donor, between about 450,000 and 2,300,000 distinct TCR beta clonotypes were identified. Naive TCR beta clonotypes were estimated from low-frequency clonotypes matched to each donor's FACS-determined naive share, without sorting.

This TCR came from a girl aged 2 to 9 in good health. The sequencing input was blood.

CDR3 loop: CASSWLGGVDLNTEAFF. The sequence in DNA is TGCGCCAGCAGCTGGCTGGGGGGGGTTGACCTGAACACTGAAGCTTTCTTT. The chain is encoded by TRBV5-1 joined to TRBJ1-1; a tentative D match to TRBD1 spans 5 bases. At the junction V is shortened by 3 bases and J by 0 bases, with 18 bases in between. Taken from the germline V gene, the CDR1 and CDR2 loops are SGHRS and YFSETQ. Including the terminal cysteine and phenylalanine, the CDR3 comprises 17 residues. The kept DNA is CDR3 alone, 51 bases in frame from the first base.